This passage covers 18 T cell receptor beta chains from one sample sequenced in a study of T-cell memory formation after mild COVID-19. TCRdb passed the 5' RACE reads through MiXCR, listing each CDR3 protein once. Of tens of thousands of distinct CDR3 sequences in the sample, 8% to 10% were seen once. Sequenced material: PBMCs or a T cell subset sorted from them (not recorded which). The receptors shown here come from an adult woman who had mild COVID-19 (a few samples of this study predate the infection). Cell type and time point are not known.

The V call is TRBV3-1, the J call TRBJ1-4, with a possible D match to TRBD1 (5 bases). The CDR3 covers 17 residues. Trimming removed 2 bases from V and 0 bases from J, with 13 bases in between. Germline assignment: CDR1 LGHDT and CDR2 YNNKEL (reference sequence). The DNA of the CDR3 is TGTGCCAGCAGCCAAAAGACAGAAGATGCAACTAATGAAAAACTGTTTTTT. It yields the protein CASSQKTEDATNEKLFF. Full variable domain (rest looked up from reference TRBV3-1 and TRBJ1-4): DTAVSQTPKYLVTQMGNDKSIKCEQNLGHDTMYWYKQDSKKFLKIMFSYNNKELIINETVPNRFSPKSPDKAHLNLHINSLELGDSAVYFCASSQKTEDATNEKLFFGSGTQLSVL.

This clonotype has at least ten counts. This rearrangement joins TRBV29-1 to TRBJ2-7, with D possibly being TRBD2 (7 bases). Germline V gene sequence: CDR1 SQVTM, CDR2 ANQGSEA. CDR3 size: 15 residues. The V and J ends lost 5 bases and 0 bases respectively, with 17 bases between them. CDR3 sequence: CSVHTGGPRSYEQYF. Written as DNA, the CDR3 is TGCAGCGTTCACACGGGGGGCCCCCGCTCCTACGAGCAGTACTTC.

This chain joins TRBV7-9 and TRBJ2-7, with a tentative D call TRBD1 (5 bases). CDR1 is SEHNR, CDR2 FQNEAQ, per germline (reference sequence). The germline V and J ends were trimmed by 5 bases and 2 bases, with 16 bases remaining between them. CDR3 length: 15 amino acids. As DNA, the CDR3 is TGTGCCAGCAGCCAAGACAGTTTTGCTCCCTACGAGCAGTACTTC. Translating it yields CASSQDSFAPYEQYF.

This clonotype was observed many times. This chain joins TRBV12-3 or TRBV12-4 and TRBJ2-3; D may be TRBD2 (6 bases). This CDR3 has 14 residues. The V and J ends lost 3 bases and 6 bases respectively, with 13 bases between them. The CDR3 nucleotides are TGTGCCAGCAGTTTGGGCGGGGTAGGGGATACGCAGTATTTT. This sequence encodes CASSLGGVGDTQYF.

This clonotype was observed a handful of times. The CDR3 sequence is CASSIGQNNEQFF. Written as DNA, the CDR3 is TGCGCCAGCAGCATCGGACAGAACAATGAGCAGTTCTTC. V usage is TRBV5-1 and J usage is TRBJ2-1, with D perhaps matching TRBD1 (6 bases). The CDR3 has 13 residues. Germline values: CDR1 SGHRS, CDR2 YFSETQ. The germline V and J ends were trimmed by 4 bases and 5 bases, with 10 bases remaining between them.

This clonotype has a count of ten or more. The rearrangement links TRBV24-1 to TRBJ2-5; D call uncertain. The CDR3 totals 15 residues. The germline V gene has CDR1 KGHDR and CDR2 SFDVKD. V gave up 3 bases and J gave up 2 bases, with 12 bases separating them. In DNA form, the CDR3 reads TGTGCCACCAGTGATCCGATGGGCCCACAAGAGACCCAGTACTTC. Translating it yields CATSDPMGPQETQYF.

The CDR3 DNA sequence: TGTGCCAGCAGTGAAGTAGGGGGGCTGAACACTGAAGCTTTCTTT. Translating it yields CASSEVGGLNTEAFF. The V gene is TRBV2, the J gene TRBJ1-1, with D perhaps TRBD1 (6 bases). The CDR3 has 15 amino acids. Trimming took off 1 base at V and 0 bases at J, with 9 bases between the two ends. Germline values: CDR1 SNHLY, CDR2 FYNNEI.

This clonotype has a handful of counts. V usage is TRBV5-1 and J usage is TRBJ2-6, with D maybe TRBD2 (6 bases). The CDR3 extends over 17 amino acids. Deletions cut 9 bases from V and 0 bases from J, with 19 bases between. Germline V gene sequence: CDR1 SGHRS, CDR2 YFSETQ. The CDR3 DNA sequence: TGCGCCACGGGGCCCATAGCGGTGAGCTCTGGGGCCAACGTCCTGACTTTC. This encodes CATGPIAVSSGANVLTF.

This clonotype was seen a few times. The CDR3 sequence: CASSPARRASSYNEQFF. CDR3 DNA: TGTGCCAGCTCACCGGCTAGACGAGCGAGCTCCTACAATGAGCAGTTCTTC. J is TRBJ2-1 and V is TRBV18, with D unclear. The CDR3 extends over 17 amino acids. From germline, CDR1 is KGHSH and CDR2 LQKENI. Trimming left V 3 bases short and J 0 bases short, with 15 bases between.

This clonotype was seen ten or more times. V gene TRBV20-1 combines with J gene TRBJ2-7, with TRBD2 as a possible D gene (5 bases). The germline V and J ends were trimmed by 0 bases and 3 bases, with 6 bases remaining between them. From germline, CDR1 is DFQATT and CDR2 SNEGSKA (reference sequence). The CDR3 is made up of 12 amino acids. The CDR3 here is CSARDGDYEQYF. The CDR3 nucleotides read TGCAGTGCTAGAGACGGGGACTACGAGCAGTACTTC.

The rearrangement joins TRBV19 to TRBJ1-1; TRBD1 matches 9 bases. The CDR3 runs to 15 residues. Germline CDR1 LNHDA, CDR2 SQIVND (reference sequence). Trimming cost V 2 bases and J 5 bases; bases outside gene matches: 6. CDR3 amino acids: CASSIIQGAGTEAFF. CDR3 DNA sequence: TGTGCCAGTAGTATAATACAGGGGGCGGGAACTGAAGCTTTCTTT. Full variable domain (remainder filled in from reference TRBV19 and TRBJ1-1): DGGITQSPKYLFRKEGQNVTLSCEQNLNHDAMYWYRQDPGQGLRLIYYSQIVNDFQKGDIAEGYSVSREKKESFPLTVTSAQKNPTAFYLCASSIIQGAGTEAFFGQGTRLTVV.

Only a few counts were recorded for this clonotype. The chain joins TRBV24-1 to TRBJ2-2; tentative D call: TRBD2 (6 bases). Trimming left V 4 bases short and J 1 base short, with 9 bases between. Germline CDR1 is KGHDR and CDR2 is SFDVKD. The CDR3 runs 15 residues. The CDR3 nucleotides are TGTGCCACCAGTGAACCGCGGGGGAACACCGGGGAGCTGTTTTTT. Its protein is CATSEPRGNTGELFF.

This clonotype was seen repeatedly, ten times or more. The V call is TRBV20-1, the J call TRBJ2-5; D may be TRBD1 (6 bases). V shed 1 base and J shed 1 base, with 22 bases lying between them. The CDR3 is 18 residues long. CDR1 DFQATT and CDR2 SNEGSKA come from the germline V gene (reference sequence). CDR3 bases: TGCAGTGCTAGAGGGTCTACGGACAGCCGTACACCCCAAGAGACCCAGTACTTC. Translating gives CSARGSTDSRTPQETQYF.

This clonotype was counted between two and nine times. The chain couples TRBV7-9 to TRBJ2-5; tentative D call: TRBD2 (6 bases). CDR1 SEHNR and CDR2 FQNEAQ come from the germline V gene (reference sequence). The CDR3 consists of 14 residues. V gave up 8 bases and J gave up 3 bases, with 16 bases separating them. CDR3 protein: CASGGLREEETQYF. CDR3 sequence (DNA): TGTGCCAGCGGGGGACTTAGGGAAGAAGAGACCCAGTACTTC. The full variable domain, with the rest looked up from reference TRBV7-9 and TRBJ2-5, is DTGVSQNPRHKITKRGQNVTFRCDPISEHNRLYWYRQTLGQGPEFLTYFQNEAQLEKSRLLSDRFSAERPKGSFSTLEIQRTEQGDSAMYLCASGGLREEETQYFGPGTRLLVL.

At least ten counts were recorded for this clonotype. The chain has TRBV5-1 and TRBJ1-1, with D possibly matching TRBD1 (5 bases). Trimming cost V 0 bases and J 0 bases, with 18 bases left between them. Germline V gene sequence: CDR1 SGHRS, CDR2 YFSETQ. CDR3 length: 18 residues. The CDR3 DNA is TGCGCCAGCAGCTTGGCCCCTGGGGGAGCTTACATGAACACTGAAGCTTTCTTT. This gives the protein CASSLAPGGAYMNTEAFF.

This chain joins TRBV9 and TRBJ2-5; 8 nucleotides align to TRBD2. V dropped 4 bases and J dropped 4; count of bases not matched to a gene: 12. CDR1 and CDR2 (germline): SGDLS, YYNGEE. The CDR3 is made up of 16 amino acids. The CDR3 DNA is TGTGCCAGCAGCACATTAGCGGGGAACCTCTTAGAGACCCAGTACTTC. This codes for CASSTLAGNLLETQYF.

This clonotype was detected ten times or more. The rearrangement links TRBV20-1 to TRBJ2-2; 11 bases are shared with TRBD2. CDR1 and CDR2 (germline): DFQATT, SNEGSKA (reference sequence). This CDR3 has 16 residues. J lost 4 bases, V lost 6 bases, and 10 bases had no gene match. CDR3 loop: CSAPSLAGGLTGELFF. As DNA, the CDR3 is TGCAGTGCCCCTTCTCTAGCGGGGGGCCTCACCGGGGAGCTGTTTTTT.

This clonotype was counted between two and nine times. The chain has TRBV23-1 and TRBJ2-1, with 10 bases aligning to TRBD1. TRBV23-1 carries the ORF label, with uncertain function. V lost 2 bases to trimming and J lost 4 bases; unmatched junction nucleotides: 2. The CDR3 length is 15 residues. CDR3 DNA sequence: TGCGCCAGCAGTCAACCGGGACAGGGGTACAATGAGCAGTTCTTC. Protein product: CASSQPGQGYNEQFF.